This T cell receptor (beta chain) was sequenced during a study of blood T cell repertoires in COVID-19. Overall study context: Acute and convalescent COVID-19 samples came from the United States, Italy and Spain. Nucleic acid was either cDNA or gDNA, and it came from T cells, B-cell-depleted T cells, or PBMCs.

Germline V lookup: CDR1 SGHAT, CDR2 FQDESV (reference sequence). V shed 0 bases and J shed 2 bases, with 13 bases lying between them. This CDR3 comprises 16 residues. Original handling: Cell counts per sample came from amplifying reference gene primers. Repertoires were generated with immunoSEQ multiplex PCR, while TCRdb's copy carries only in-frame clones and drops some. V and J calls and clone size are as listed in that table; D and trimming were resolved from the DNA. The sample shows 250,000 to 300,000 clones, approximately 82% of them seen only once. This clonotype was obtained from a man older than 75 with acute or convalescent COVID-19. The sequencing sample was made of peripheral blood. V gene TRBV11-1 combines with J gene TRBJ1-1; TRBD1 might be the D (6 bases). The CDR3, as DNA: TGTGCCAGCAGCTTAGCGGCGCGGACAGTCAACACTGAAGCTTTCTTT. Translation: CASSLAARTVNTEAFF.